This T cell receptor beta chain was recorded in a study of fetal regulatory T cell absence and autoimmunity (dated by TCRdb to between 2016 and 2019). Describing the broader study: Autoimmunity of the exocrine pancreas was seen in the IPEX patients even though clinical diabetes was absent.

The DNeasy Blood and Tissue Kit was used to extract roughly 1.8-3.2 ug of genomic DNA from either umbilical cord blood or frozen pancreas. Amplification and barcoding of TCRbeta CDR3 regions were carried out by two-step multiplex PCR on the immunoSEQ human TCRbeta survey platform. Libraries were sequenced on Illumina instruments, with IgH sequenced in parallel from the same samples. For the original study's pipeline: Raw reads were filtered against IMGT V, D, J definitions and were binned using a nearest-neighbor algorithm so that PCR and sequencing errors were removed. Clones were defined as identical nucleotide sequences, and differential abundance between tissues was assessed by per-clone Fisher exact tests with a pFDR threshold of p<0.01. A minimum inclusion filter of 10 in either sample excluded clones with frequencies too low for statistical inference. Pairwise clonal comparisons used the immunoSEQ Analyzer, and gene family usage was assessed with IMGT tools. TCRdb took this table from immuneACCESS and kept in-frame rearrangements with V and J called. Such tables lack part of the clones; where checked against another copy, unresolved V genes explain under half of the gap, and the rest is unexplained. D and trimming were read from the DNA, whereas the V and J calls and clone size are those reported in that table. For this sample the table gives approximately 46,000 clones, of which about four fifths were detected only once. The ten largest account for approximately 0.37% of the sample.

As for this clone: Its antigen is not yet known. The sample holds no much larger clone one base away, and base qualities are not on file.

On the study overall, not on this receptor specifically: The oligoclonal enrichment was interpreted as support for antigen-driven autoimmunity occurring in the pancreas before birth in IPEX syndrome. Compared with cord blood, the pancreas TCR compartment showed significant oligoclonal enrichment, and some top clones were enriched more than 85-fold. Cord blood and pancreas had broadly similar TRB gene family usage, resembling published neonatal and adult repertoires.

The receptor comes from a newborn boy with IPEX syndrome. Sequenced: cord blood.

The nucleotide sequence reads as follows: TGTGCCTGGAGTGTACCCAGGTTCCACACTGAAGCTTTCTTT. This codes for CAWSVPRFHTEAFF. Rearrangement joined TRBV30 to TRBJ1-1; no confident D gene assignment can be made. The CDR3 contains 14 residues, cysteine and phenylalanine counted. The retained sequence is limited to the CDR3, 42 bases, with the frame set at the first base. CDR1 GTSNPN and CDR2 SVGIG were looked up in the germline V gene (reference sequence). Between the V and J ends, shortened by 0 bases and 3 bases respectively, the junction contains 11 bases.